This is a list of T cell receptor beta chains from one sample in a study of T cell repertoires in cytomegalovirus infection. MiXCR, run by TCRdb on the reads, gives a single entry per CDR3 protein. The sample lists about 480,000 distinct CDR3 sequences, 33% occurring once. These receptors lack a known antigen. Sequenced material: cultured PBMCs, taken from culture after CMV antigen stimulation. Every receptor here comes from a human donor in good health (CMV status not recorded). Some clones in this sample may be carry-over from other donors' samples. Each CDR3 is given with its conserved first and last residue. Rows may omit the clone size; those that give it use once, few, many or a size class.

CDR3aa | v_gene | abundance | j_gene | len
CASSAGTGNEQYF | TRBV12-3/TRBV12-4 | . | TRBJ2-7 | 13
CASSLAPDYGYTF | TRBV5-1 | . | TRBJ1-2 | 13
CASSSSRGKAADTQYF | TRBV7-9 | . | TRBJ2-3 | 16
CASTGRARYTDTQYF | TRBV7-2 | many | TRBJ2-3 | 15
CASSRTRSEQYF | TRBV6-5 | . | TRBJ2-7 | 12
CASSLGRRSYEQYF | TRBV19 | . | TRBJ2-7 | 14
CASRRLGGGDTQYF | TRBV7-2 | many | TRBJ2-3 | 14
CASSQTDPSGTYEQFF | TRBV4-3 | few | TRBJ2-1 | 16
CASSLDTLINGYTF | TRBV7-2 | few | TRBJ1-2 | 14
CATSRGGAGNEQFF | TRBV15 | . | TRBJ2-1 | 14
CATSSGPSEAQYF | TRBV15 | few | TRBJ2-5 | 13
CASGLLLAGMTDTQYF | TRBV12-5 | . | TRBJ2-3 | 16
CASSQAEAGTGIYEQYF | TRBV4-1 | . | TRBJ2-7 | 17
CASSFSQSYNSPLHF | TRBV27 | . | TRBJ1-6 | 15
CATSDLAGTTDTQYF | TRBV24-1 | . | TRBJ2-3 | 15
CATSSGAGSSYEQYF | TRBV19 | . | TRBJ2-7 | 15
CASSLGALSNYGYTF | TRBV11-3 | . | TRBJ1-2 | 15
CASSQASTVTGELFF | TRBV4-3 | few | TRBJ2-2 | 15
CASSAQGGALSGANVLTF | TRBV4-3 | . | TRBJ2-6 | 18
CASRRTETNTGELFF | TRBV6-1 | . | TRBJ2-2 | 15
CASSGYPGQGVWYGYTF | TRBV28 | few | TRBJ1-2 | 17
CASRSSGEQFF | TRBV12-3/TRBV12-4 | . | TRBJ2-1 | 11
CASGLINSQFVQPQHF | TRBV11-2 | . | TRBJ1-5 | 16
CATSDSVGILETQYF | TRBV24-1 | few | TRBJ2-5 | 15
CSVRDTTQETQYF | TRBV29-1 | . | TRBJ2-5 | 13
CASYPPGPSGLGDTQYF | TRBV27 | . | TRBJ2-3 | 17
CASSPQEGAGYTF | TRBV7-2 | many | TRBJ1-2 | 13
CASKSRNSPLHF | TRBV7-2 | many | TRBJ1-6 | 12
CASSAGDSTDTQYF | TRBV11-2 | . | TRBJ2-3 | 14
CASSLGLSDTQYF | TRBV28 | few | TRBJ2-3 | 13
CASSIIAQGGTEAFF | TRBV19 | . | TRBJ1-1 | 15
CASSQDRRNTGELFF | TRBV4-3 | . | TRBJ2-2 | 15
CASSREKEETQYF | TRBV4-1 | few | TRBJ2-5 | 13
CASSRPANSGTPGTDTQYF | TRBV14 | many | TRBJ2-3 | 19
CASGGLAGIWGNTGELFF | TRBV27 | . | TRBJ2-2 | 18
CASSLWALSNQPQHF | TRBV7-8 | . | TRBJ1-5 | 15
CASSQVAGVSTDTQYF | TRBV4-1 | few | TRBJ2-3 | 16
CASSRLGSMDEQFF | TRBV4-3 | . | TRBJ2-1 | 14
CASLQGWTGELFF | TRBV6-2/TRBV6-3 | . | TRBJ2-2 | 13
CASSLPAKGLSRGSYNEQFF | TRBV7-2 | . | TRBJ2-1 | 20
CASSLRVTEKLFF | TRBV12-3/TRBV12-4 | . | TRBJ1-4 | 13
CASSGDGNTIYF | TRBV5-1 | . | TRBJ1-3 | 12
CASSLEVFTDTQYF | TRBV5-1 | once | TRBJ2-3 | 14
CASSFTGYANTEAFF | TRBV7-8 | many | TRBJ1-1 | 15
CASSHRSGRDEQYF | TRBV4-1 | many | TRBJ2-7 | 14
CASSQTAGGRYEQYF | TRBV4-3 | . | TRBJ2-7 | 15
CASSPPGGLGYTF | TRBV28 | few | TRBJ1-2 | 13
CASSPTRSLNTEAFF | TRBV18 | few | TRBJ1-1 | 15
CASSSEVAGVRETQYF | TRBV7-9 | . | TRBJ2-5 | 16
CASSILAGGLADTQYF | TRBV7-9 | few | TRBJ2-3 | 16
CSVFSRGRYGYTF | TRBV29-1 | . | TRBJ1-2 | 13
CASSKTGGRGTEAFF | TRBV2 | many | TRBJ1-1 | 15
CVVGYEQFF | TRBV7-9 | few | TRBJ2-1 | 9
CASNPGQLIYGYTF | TRBV28 | few | TRBJ1-2 | 14
CAISGRGRSYEQYF | TRBV10-3 | . | TRBJ2-7 | 14
CAISESASEDYEQYF | TRBV10-3 | . | TRBJ2-7 | 15
CASSLGDSLNQPQHF | TRBV12-3/TRBV12-4 | . | TRBJ1-5 | 15
CASSQRESVQETQYF | TRBV6-5 | . | TRBJ2-5 | 15
CASRLQVNTEAFF | TRBV12-3/TRBV12-4 | . | TRBJ1-1 | 13
CASSPSKQETQYF | TRBV19 | few | TRBJ2-5 | 13